Shown below are 29 T cell receptor beta chains from a single sample sequenced in a study of blood T cell repertoires in COVID-19. Produced via immunoSEQ multiplex PCR; TCRdb's table is partial and in-frame only. The sample carries around 310,000 clones, around 89% recorded once. The material sequenced was peripheral blood. These receptors all come from a woman in her 50s with active or convalescent COVID-19.

The chain combines TRBV7-2 with TRBJ1-2; 7 positions agree with TRBD1. This CDR3 has 14 amino acids. From germline, CDR1 is SGHTA and CDR2 FQGNSA. Germline trimming cut 4 bases from V and 4 bases from J; bases unmatched to any gene: 6. CDR3 amino acids: CASSYSRDSYGYTF. The CDR3, as DNA: TGTGCCAGCAGCTATTCCCGGGACAGCTATGGCTACACCTTC.

The V and J genes are TRBV7-6 and TRBJ1-1; TRBD1 agrees at 9 bases. This CDR3 region has 15 residues. Trimming cost V 1 base and J 5 bases; bases outside gene matches: 5. Germline CDR1 SGHVS, CDR2 FNYEAQ. The CDR3 DNA follows: TGTGCCAGCAGCTTAGTCACAGGGGGCGGTACTGAAGCTTTCTTT. Translation gives CASSLVTGGGTEAFF.

For the CDR3, the DNA is TGTGCCAGCAGCCAATGGTTGAGTAGCGGGAGTCCGGATACGCAGTATTTT. This gives the protein CASSQWLSSGSPDTQYF. This chain joins TRBV3-1 (or the pseudogene TRBV3-2) and TRBJ2-3, with TRBD2 matching over 9 bases. The CDR3 runs 17 residues. Germline assignment: CDR1 LGHDT and CDR2 YNNKEL (reference sequence). V lost 2 bases and J lost 6; bases outside the gene matches: 12.

The chain combines TRBV10-3 with TRBJ1-3; D is undetermined. Germline lookup yields CDR1 ENHRY and CDR2 SYGVKD. The V and J ends lost 4 bases and 4 bases respectively, with 20 bases between them. CDR3 length: 17 amino acids. Here the CDR3 DNA reads TGTGCCATCAGTGCGGGGTTTGGAACGGCCACCGGAAACACCATATATTTT. It translates to CAISAGFGTATGNTIYF.

The chain employs TRBV29-1 and TRBJ1-3; 8 nucleotides agree with TRBD1. Looked up from germline, CDR1 is SQVTM and CDR2 is ANQGSEA. This CDR3 is 11 amino acids long. The V and J ends lost 4 bases and 7 bases, in that order; junction bases with no gene match: 0. CDR3 sequence reads: CSVGQGNTIYF. The DNA of the CDR3 is TGCAGCGTTGGACAGGGGAACACCATATATTTT.

The chain has TRBV7-2 and TRBJ2-5; 9 nucleotides line up with TRBD2. The CDR3 is 18 amino acids. The germline gives CDR1 SGHTA, CDR2 FQGNSA. V shed 0 bases, J shed 5 bases, and the junction held 13 bases outside the gene matches. The CDR3 reads CASSLANSGGRLGETQYF. In nucleotides, the CDR3 is TGTGCCAGCAGCTTAGCTAATAGCGGGGGCCGCCTCGGGGAGACCCAGTACTTC. The variable domain in full, with the rest retrieved from reference TRBV7-2 and TRBJ2-5, is GAGVSQSPSNKVTEKGKDVELRCDPISGHTALYWYRQSLGQGLEFLIYFQGNSAPDKSGLPSDRFSAERTGGSVSTLTIQRTQQEDSAVYLCASSLANSGGRLGETQYFGPGTRLLVL.

The gene calls are TRBV7-2 and TRBJ2-7; 7 bases align to TRBD2. Trimming removed 7 bases from V and 0 bases from J; junction bases left unmatched: 3. Germline CDR1 and CDR2: SGHTA and FQGNSA. The CDR3 length is 13 residues. CDR3 DNA sequence: TGTGCCAGCATGAAGCGGGACTCCTACGAGCAGTACTTC. This codes for CASMKRDSYEQYF.

The chain carries TRBV28 and TRBJ1-1; D possibly corresponds to TRBD1 (5 bases). CDR1 MDHEN and CDR2 SYDVKM come from the germline V gene. The CDR3 is made up of 16 amino acids. V was trimmed by 2 bases and J by 3 bases, leaving 16 bases between them. CDR3 bases: TGTGCCAGCAGTTTAAATGGAGGGGTGGGCTACACTGAAGCTTTCTTT. This sequence encodes CASSLNGGVGYTEAFF.

The rearrangement joins TRBV18 to TRBJ1-3, with D perhaps matching TRBD1 (5 bases). This CDR3 region has 14 residues. Germline lookup yields CDR1 KGHSH and CDR2 LQKENI. V lost 5 bases to trimming and J lost 4 bases, with 12 bases between them. The CDR3 loop is CASSDQGSGNTIYF. CDR3 bases: TGTGCCAGCTCAGATCAGGGTTCCGGAAACACCATATATTTT.

The CDR3 here is CASNNAGGSEETQYF. CDR3 DNA: TGCGCCAGCAATAATGCGGGGGGCTCAGAAGAGACCCAGTACTTC. V is TRBV5-1 and J is TRBJ2-5; TRBD2 matches at 8 bases. Germline trimming cut 6 bases from V and 3 bases from J; bases unmatched to any gene: 10. Germline V lookup: CDR1 SGHRS, CDR2 YFSETQ. The CDR3 has 15 residues.

This clone was recorded only once. The CDR3 region is CASSGGGGAVGELFF. The CDR3 nucleotides read TGTGCCAGCAGTGGAGGCGGGGGGGCCGTCGGGGAGCTGTTTTTT. This chain uses TRBV2 with TRBJ2-2; 9 bases match TRBD2. With V trimmed by 4 bases and J by 7 bases, 7 bases remained unmatched. The CDR3 extends over 15 amino acids. From germline, CDR1 is SNHLY and CDR2 FYNNEI.

Remarks on this clone: Other DNA sequences in the sample encode the same CDR3. The V gene is TRBV18, the J gene TRBJ1-5, with a possible D match to TRBD1 (6 bases). In germline, CDR1 is KGHSH, CDR2 LQKENI. V was shortened by 0 bases and J by 4 bases, with 7 bases between the two germline ends. This CDR3 is 14 amino acids long. CDR3 amino acids: CASSPPDRNQPQHF. The CDR3 coding sequence is TGTGCCAGCTCACCACCCGACAGGAATCAGCCCCAGCATTTT.

This chain links TRBV10-3 with TRBJ1-2; 9 bases line up with TRBD1. The junction had 5 bases not matched to a gene; V was cut back by 2 bases and J by 4 bases. The CDR3 totals 15 residues. The germline V gene has CDR1 ENHRY and CDR2 SYGVKD. This chain's CDR3 is CAISEPPGQGYGYTF. The DNA for the CDR3 is TGTGCCATCAGTGAGCCACCGGGACAGGGCTATGGCTACACCTTC.

The chain employs TRBV5-1 and TRBJ2-5; 7 positions agree with TRBD1. V dropped 4 bases and J dropped 7; count of bases not matched to a gene: 10. The CDR3 spans 14 residues. The V gene's germline CDR1 is SGHRS and CDR2 YFSETQ. In nucleotides, the CDR3 is TGCGCCAGCAGCGACCCTGACTCAGGGGGGACCCAGTACTTC. This codes for CASSDPDSGGTQYF.

The chain is built from TRBV19 and TRBJ1-5; the match to TRBD1 covers 10 bases. The CDR3 length is 20 residues. Germline V lookup: CDR1 LNHDA, CDR2 SQIVND (reference sequence). V gave up 5 bases and J gave up 5 bases; unmatched junction bases: 21. The CDR3 spells CASSPKRTGGTTAVHQPQHF. CDR3 in DNA: TGTGCCAGTAGTCCCAAAAGGACAGGGGGAACCACCGCCGTCCATCAGCCCCAGCATTTT.

The chain links TRBV27 to TRBJ2-1, with TRBD2 identical over 7 bases. From germline, CDR1 is MNHEY and CDR2 SMNVEV (reference sequence). The CDR3 is made up of 15 amino acids. The V gene end was trimmed by 6 bases and the J gene end by 5 bases; junction bases not matched to a gene: 10. The CDR3 protein is CASRGHGAGDNEQFF. Here the CDR3 DNA reads TGTGCCAGCAGGGGCCACGGTGCGGGGGACAATGAGCAGTTCTTC.

This clone has more than one count but fewer than ten. J is TRBJ2-1 and V is TRBV10-3; 11 bases fit TRBD2. J lost 10 bases, V lost 7 bases, and 6 bases had no gene match. The length of the CDR3 is 13 residues. The germline V gene has CDR1 ENHRY and CDR2 SYGVKD. CDR3 in DNA: TGTGCCATCAAAGGGACTAGCGGATCAGAGCAGTTCTTC. This gives the protein CAIKGTSGSEQFF.

The chain uses TRBV9 and TRBJ1-1, with D tentatively TRBD1 (6 bases). The V end was cut by 2 bases, the J end by 10 bases, with 18 bases between. This CDR3 is 14 amino acids long. CDR1 and CDR2 from the germline V gene are SGDLS and YYNGEE. The CDR3 loop reads CASSVDTRGGGAFF. As DNA, the CDR3 is TGTGCCAGCAGCGTTGACACGAGGGGGGGCGGAGCTTTCTTT.

The chain carries TRBV10-3 and TRBJ2-7; 12 nucleotides align to TRBD1. The CDR3 length is 17 residues. The V gene end was trimmed by 7 bases and the J gene end by 2 bases; junction bases not matched to a gene: 12. Germline CDR1 reads ENHRY; CDR2 reads SYGVKD. The CDR3 nucleotides read TGTGCCATCACCCCAAGCCCCGGGACAGGGGGCCCCTACGAGCAGTACTTC. Residues: CAITPSPGTGGPYEQYF.

The rearrangement uses TRBV19 and TRBJ1-5; no clear D gene. Per germline, CDR1 LNHDA and CDR2 SQIVND (reference sequence). The CDR3 is 12 amino acids. Trimming cost V 8 bases and J 1 base, with 6 bases left between them. CDR3 DNA: TGTGCCAGTGGGCGAAGCAATCAGCCCCAGCATTTT. Amino acids: CASGRSNQPQHF.

In this sample, this clone turned up a few times. Sequence at one end of the junction differs from germline and may be a read error. The chain uses TRBV11-2 and TRBJ2-2; 8 bases map to TRBD1. This CDR3 is built from 17 residues. In germline, CDR1 is SGHAT, CDR2 FQNNGV. The CDR3 bases are TGTGCCAGCAGCCTAGACCGGGACAGGACGAACACCGGGGAGCTGTTTTTT. It encodes CASSLDRDRTNTGELFF. Using reference TRBV11-2 and TRBJ2-2 for the parts outside the CDR3, the full variable domain is EAGVAQSPRYKIIEKRQSVAFWCNPISGHATLYWYQQILGQGPKLLIQFQNNGVVDDSQLPKDRFSAERLKGVDSTLKIQPAKLEDSAVYLCASSLDRDRTNTGELFFGEGSRLTVL.

The gene calls are TRBV5-1 and TRBJ2-5; possible D gene TRBD2, 7 bases. CDR3 size: 13 residues. Trimming removed 3 bases from V and 7 bases from J, with 13 bases in between. The germline V gene encodes CDR1 SGHRS and CDR2 YFSETQ. The CDR3 protein is CASSSPGEGTQYF. The CDR3 bases are TGCGCCAGCAGCTCCCCAGGGGAGGGGACCCAGTACTTC.

V is TRBV2 and J is TRBJ1-1, with a weak D call TRBD1 (5 bases). The germline V gene encodes CDR1 SNHLY and CDR2 FYNNEI. The CDR3 runs 13 residues. V gave up 8 bases and J gave up 1 base, with 11 bases separating them. CDR3 region: CASRRRANTEAFF. The CDR3 coding sequence is TGTGCCAGCCGGCGCAGGGCGAACACTGAAGCTTTCTTT.

This chain links TRBV6-5 with TRBJ2-1, with 9 bases identical to TRBD2. Germline CDR1 MNHEY, CDR2 SVGAGI. The CDR3 length is 14 residues. The J segment lost 15 bases and the V segment lost 5 bases, leaving 14 bases of the junction unmatched. The chain's CDR3 is CASSNPLGREGRFF. The CDR3 DNA follows: TGTGCCAGCAGTAACCCCCTGGGGCGGGAGGGCCGGTTCTTC.

The rearrangement joins TRBV19 to TRBJ1-2; TRBD1 is a possible D gene (5 bases). Germline V lookup: CDR1 LNHDA, CDR2 SQIVND (reference sequence). The CDR3 contains 14 residues. Trimming pared 4 bases from V and 7 bases from J, leaving 16 bases between. DNA of the CDR3: TGTGCCAGTAGTAGACAGTCAAAGGTCGGTGGCTACACCTTC. Protein: CASSRQSKVGGYTF. Based on the CDR3 plus reference TRBV19 and TRBJ1-2, the full variable domain is DGGITQSPKYLFRKEGQNVTLSCEQNLNHDAMYWYRQDPGQGLRLIYYSQIVNDFQKGDIAEGYSVSREKKESFPLTVTSAQKNPTAFYLCASSRQSKVGGYTFGSGTRLTVV.

J is TRBJ2-7 and V is TRBV3-1 (or the pseudogene TRBV3-2), with a weak D call TRBD1 (6 bases). CDR3 length equals 15 residues. V dropped 3 bases and J dropped 0 bases, with 12 bases sitting between them. Per the germline V gene, CDR1 is LGHDT and CDR2 is YNNKEL (reference sequence). In nucleotides, the CDR3 is TGTGCCAGCAGCCAGACTGGGACATTCTCCTACGAGCAGTACTTC. This translates into CASSQTGTFSYEQYF.

J is TRBJ1-1 and V is TRBV10-3, with D unresolved. This CDR3 region has 17 residues. Germline V CDR1 and CDR2: ENHRY, SYGVKD. V lost 2 bases and J 2 bases, leaving 18 bases between the germline ends. CDR3 sequence reads: CAISEPPLVASNTEAFF. DNA for the CDR3: TGTGCCATCAGTGAGCCACCTCTGGTAGCCTCTAACACTGAAGCTTTCTTT.

This clone occurred once. The J gene is TRBJ2-3, the V gene TRBV5-1, with D maybe TRBD2 (6 bases). The germline V gene has CDR1 SGHRS and CDR2 YFSETQ. V was pared by 7 bases and J by 2 bases, with 11 bases between. The CDR3 extends over 13 amino acids. CDR3 in amino acids: CASGGSLTDTQYF. CDR3 nucleotides: TGCGCCAGCGGGGGGAGTCTCACAGATACGCAGTATTTT.

V is TRBV7-3 and J is TRBJ2-4; 8 nucleotides agree with TRBD1. The CDR3 has 16 amino acids. Germline V gene sequence: CDR1 SGHTA, CDR2 FQGTGA. V shed 3 bases and J 2 bases; nucleotides not matched to a gene: 6. CDR3 in DNA: TGTGCCAGCAGCTTTCGGACAGGGTGGACCAAAAACATTCAGTACTTC. Translating it yields CASSFRTGWTKNIQYF.